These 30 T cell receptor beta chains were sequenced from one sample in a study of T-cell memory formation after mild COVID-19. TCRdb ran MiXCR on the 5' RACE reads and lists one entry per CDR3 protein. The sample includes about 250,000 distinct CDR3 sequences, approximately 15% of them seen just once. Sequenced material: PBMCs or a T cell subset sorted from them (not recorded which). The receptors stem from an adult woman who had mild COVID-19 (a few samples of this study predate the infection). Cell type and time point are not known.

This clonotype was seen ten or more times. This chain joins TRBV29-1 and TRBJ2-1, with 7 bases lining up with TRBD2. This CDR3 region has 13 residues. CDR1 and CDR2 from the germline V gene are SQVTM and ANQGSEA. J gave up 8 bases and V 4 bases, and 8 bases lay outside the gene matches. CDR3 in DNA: TGCAGCGTTGGGGAGGGCCCCGGGGATGAGCAGTTCTTC. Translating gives CSVGEGPGDEQFF.

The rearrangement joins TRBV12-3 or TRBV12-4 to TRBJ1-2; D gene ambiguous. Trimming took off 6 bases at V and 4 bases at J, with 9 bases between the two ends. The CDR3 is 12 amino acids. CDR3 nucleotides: TGTGCCAGCAGCGTCGGCCTCTATGGCTACACCTTC. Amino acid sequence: CASSVGLYGYTF.

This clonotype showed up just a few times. The CDR3 bases are TGTGCCAGCAGCTTAGCGGGCTCTAGCGGCCAAGAGACCCAGTACTTC. Encoded protein: CASSLAGSSGQETQYF. This chain links TRBV7-2 with TRBJ2-5; the match to TRBD2 covers 7 bases. The CDR3 loop spans 16 amino acids. Germline V gene lookup returns CDR1 SGHTA and CDR2 FQGNSA. V shed 0 bases, J shed 1 base, and the junction held 5 bases outside the gene matches.

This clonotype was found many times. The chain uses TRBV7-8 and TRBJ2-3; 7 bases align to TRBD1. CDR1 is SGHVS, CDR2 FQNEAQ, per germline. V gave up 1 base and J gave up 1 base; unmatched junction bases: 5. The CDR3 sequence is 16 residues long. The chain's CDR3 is CASSLVSTGGTDTQYF. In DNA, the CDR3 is TGTGCCAGCAGCTTAGTTAGCACAGGGGGCACAGATACGCAGTATTTT.

The CDR3 DNA reads as TGTGCCAGCTCACCACCGTCAGGGGTGGGGGATCAGCCCCAGCATTTT. It yields the protein CASSPPSGVGDQPQHF. This chain uses TRBV18 with TRBJ1-5; the D gene is possibly TRBD1 (6 bases). The germline gives CDR1 KGHSH, CDR2 LQKENI. The CDR3 runs 16 residues. Trimming shortened V by 0 bases and J by 5 bases, and 14 bases separated the two germline ends. The variable domain in full, completed from reference TRBV18 and TRBJ1-5, reads NAGVMQNPRHLVRRRGQEARLRCSPMKGHSHVYWYRQLPEEGLKFMVYLQKENIIDESGMPKERFSAEFPKEGPSILRIQQVVRGDSAAYFCASSPPSGVGDQPQHFGDGTRLSIL.

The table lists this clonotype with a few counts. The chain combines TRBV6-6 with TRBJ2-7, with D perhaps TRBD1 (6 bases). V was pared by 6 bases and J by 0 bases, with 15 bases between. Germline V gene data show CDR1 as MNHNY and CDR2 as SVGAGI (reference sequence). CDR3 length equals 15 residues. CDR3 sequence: CASSPRTESSYEQYF. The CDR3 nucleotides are TGTGCCAGCAGCCCTCGGACAGAGTCCTCCTACGAGCAGTACTTC.

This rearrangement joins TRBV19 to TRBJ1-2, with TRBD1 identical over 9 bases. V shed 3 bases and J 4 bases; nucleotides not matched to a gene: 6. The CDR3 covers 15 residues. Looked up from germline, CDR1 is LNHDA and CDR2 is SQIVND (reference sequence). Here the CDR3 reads CASSIPGTGLYGYTF. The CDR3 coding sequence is TGTGCCAGTAGTATCCCCGGGACAGGGCTCTATGGCTACACCTTC.

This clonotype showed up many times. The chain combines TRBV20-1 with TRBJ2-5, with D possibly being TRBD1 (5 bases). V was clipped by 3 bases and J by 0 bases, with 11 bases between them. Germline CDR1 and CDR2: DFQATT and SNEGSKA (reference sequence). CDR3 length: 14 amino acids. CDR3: CSARSQGYQETQYF. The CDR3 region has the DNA TGCAGTGCTAGGTCGCAGGGTTACCAAGAGACCCAGTACTTC.

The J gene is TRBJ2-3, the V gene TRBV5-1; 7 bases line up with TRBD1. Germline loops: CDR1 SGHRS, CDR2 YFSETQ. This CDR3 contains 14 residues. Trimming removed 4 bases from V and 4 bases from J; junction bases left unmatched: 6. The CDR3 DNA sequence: TGCGCCAGCAGCCGGGGACAGAACGCAGATACGCAGTATTTT. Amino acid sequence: CASSRGQNADTQYF.

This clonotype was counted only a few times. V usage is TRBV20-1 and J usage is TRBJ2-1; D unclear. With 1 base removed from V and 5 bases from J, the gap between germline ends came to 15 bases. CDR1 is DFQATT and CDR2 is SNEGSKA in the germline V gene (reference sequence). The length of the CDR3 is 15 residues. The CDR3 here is CSARVGAYDDNEQFF. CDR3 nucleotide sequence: TGCAGTGCTAGAGTAGGTGCGTATGACGACAATGAGCAGTTCTTC.

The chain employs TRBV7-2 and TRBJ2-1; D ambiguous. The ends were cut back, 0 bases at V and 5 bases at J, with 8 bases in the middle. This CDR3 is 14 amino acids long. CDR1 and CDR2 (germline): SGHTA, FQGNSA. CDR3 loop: CASSLAITHNEQFF. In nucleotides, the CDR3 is TGTGCCAGCAGCTTAGCGATCACCCACAATGAGCAGTTCTTC.

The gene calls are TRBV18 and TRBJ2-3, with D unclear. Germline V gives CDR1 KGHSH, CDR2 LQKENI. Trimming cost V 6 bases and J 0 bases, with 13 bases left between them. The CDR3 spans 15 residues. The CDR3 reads CASSPATASTDTQYF. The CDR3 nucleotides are TGTGCCAGCTCCCCAGCGACCGCTAGCACAGATACGCAGTATTTT.

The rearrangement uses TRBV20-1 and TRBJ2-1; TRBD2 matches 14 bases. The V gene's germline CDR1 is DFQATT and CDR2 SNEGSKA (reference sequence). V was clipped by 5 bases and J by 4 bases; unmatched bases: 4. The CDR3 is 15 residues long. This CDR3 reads CSAETSGRAYNEQFF. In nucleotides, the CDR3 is TGCAGTGCTGAGACTAGCGGGAGGGCTTACAATGAGCAGTTCTTC.

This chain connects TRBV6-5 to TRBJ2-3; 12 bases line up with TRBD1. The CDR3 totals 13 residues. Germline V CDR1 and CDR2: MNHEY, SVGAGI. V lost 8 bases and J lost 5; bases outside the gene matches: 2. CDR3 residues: CASGTGGRDTQYF. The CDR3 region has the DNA TGTGCCAGCGGGACAGGGGGCAGAGATACGCAGTATTTT.

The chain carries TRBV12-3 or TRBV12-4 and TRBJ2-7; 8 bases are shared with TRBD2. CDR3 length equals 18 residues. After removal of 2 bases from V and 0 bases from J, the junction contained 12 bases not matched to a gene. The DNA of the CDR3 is TGTGCCAGCAGTTTAAATGTGAGGTTGCGGGGGGCCTCCTACGAGCAGTACTTC. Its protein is CASSLNVRLRGASYEQYF.

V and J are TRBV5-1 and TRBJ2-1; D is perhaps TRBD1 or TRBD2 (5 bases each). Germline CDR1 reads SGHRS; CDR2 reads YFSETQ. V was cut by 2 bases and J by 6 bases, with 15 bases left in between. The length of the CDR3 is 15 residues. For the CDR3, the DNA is TGCGCCAGCAGCTTTGATCCCGCGAGGGGCAATGAGCAGTTCTTC. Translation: CASSFDPARGNEQFF.

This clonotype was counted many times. CDR3 bases: TGTGCCAGCAGCCCCGGTTTTAGCGGTGGGACCCAGTACTTC. Translation gives CASSPGFSGGTQYF. The chain combines TRBV11-2 with TRBJ2-5; D might be TRBD2 (6 bases). The CDR3 contains 14 residues. The germline CDR1 and CDR2 sequences are SGHAT and FQNNGV. V was pared by 5 bases and J by 7 bases, with 17 bases between. Together with reference TRBV11-2 and TRBJ2-5, the CDR3 gives the full variable domain: EAGVAQSPRYKIIEKRQSVAFWCNPISGHATLYWYQQILGQGPKLLIQFQNNGVVDDSQLPKDRFSAERLKGVDSTLKIQPAKLEDSAVYLCASSPGFSGGTQYFGPGTRLLVL.

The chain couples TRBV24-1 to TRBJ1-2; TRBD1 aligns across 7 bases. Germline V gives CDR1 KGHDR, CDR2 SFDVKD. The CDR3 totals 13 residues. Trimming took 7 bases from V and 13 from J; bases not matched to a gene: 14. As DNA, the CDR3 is TGTGCCACCAGCCTGACCGGGACAGAAAAGCGCACCTTC. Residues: CATSLTGTEKRTF.

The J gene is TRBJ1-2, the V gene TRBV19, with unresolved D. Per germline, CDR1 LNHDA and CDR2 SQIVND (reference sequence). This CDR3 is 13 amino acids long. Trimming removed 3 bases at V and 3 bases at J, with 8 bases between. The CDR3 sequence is CASSIDRHYGYTF. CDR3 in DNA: TGTGCCAGTAGTATTGATCGCCACTATGGCTACACCTTC. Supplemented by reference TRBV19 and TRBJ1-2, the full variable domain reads DGGITQSPKYLFRKEGQNVTLSCEQNLNHDAMYWYRQDPGQGLRLIYYSQIVNDFQKGDIAEGYSVSREKKESFPLTVTSAQKNPTAFYLCASSIDRHYGYTFGSGTRLTVV.

DNA for the CDR3: TGTGCCACTGGGGGGTCAGCTAGCAATCAGCCCCAGCATTTT. Translation: CATGGSASNQPQHF. The rearrangement links TRBV24-1 to TRBJ1-5, with D possibly TRBD1 on 5 matching bases. The CDR3 has 14 residues. V was pared by 10 bases and J by 0 bases, with 12 bases between. The germline V gene has CDR1 KGHDR and CDR2 SFDVKD.

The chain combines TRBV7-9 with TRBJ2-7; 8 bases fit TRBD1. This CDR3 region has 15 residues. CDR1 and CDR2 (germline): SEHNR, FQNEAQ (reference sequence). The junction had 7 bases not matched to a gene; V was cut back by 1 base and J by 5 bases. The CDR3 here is CASSLGQGARDEQYF. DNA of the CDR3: TGTGCCAGCAGCTTAGGGCAGGGGGCTCGCGACGAGCAGTACTTC.

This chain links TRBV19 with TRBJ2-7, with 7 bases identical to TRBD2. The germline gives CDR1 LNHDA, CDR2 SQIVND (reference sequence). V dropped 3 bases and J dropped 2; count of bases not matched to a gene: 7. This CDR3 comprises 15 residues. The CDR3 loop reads CASSILLAPPYEQYF. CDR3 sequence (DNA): TGTGCCAGTAGTATTTTACTAGCGCCGCCCTACGAGCAGTACTTC.

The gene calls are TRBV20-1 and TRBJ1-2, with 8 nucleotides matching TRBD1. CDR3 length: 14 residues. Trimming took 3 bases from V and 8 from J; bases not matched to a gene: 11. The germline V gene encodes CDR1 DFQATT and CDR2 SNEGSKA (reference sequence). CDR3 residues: CSARVVGTGGGYTF. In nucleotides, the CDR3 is TGCAGTGCTAGGGTAGTCGGGACAGGCGGAGGCTACACCTTC.

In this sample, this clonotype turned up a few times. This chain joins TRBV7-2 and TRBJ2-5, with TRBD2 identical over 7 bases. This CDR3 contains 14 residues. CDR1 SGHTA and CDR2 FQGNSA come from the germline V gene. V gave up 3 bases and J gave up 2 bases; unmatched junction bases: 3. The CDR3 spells CASSFQRGQETQYF. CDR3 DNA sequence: TGTGCCAGCAGCTTTCAGCGGGGTCAAGAGACCCAGTACTTC.

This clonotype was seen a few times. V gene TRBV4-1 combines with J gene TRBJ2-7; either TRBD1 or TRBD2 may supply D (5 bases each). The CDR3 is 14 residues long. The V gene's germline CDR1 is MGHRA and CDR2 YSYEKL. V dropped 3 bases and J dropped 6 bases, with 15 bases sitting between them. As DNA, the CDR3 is TGCGCCAGCAGCCACCCCGCCTCGGGACGCGAGCAGTACTTC. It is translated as CASSHPASGREQYF.

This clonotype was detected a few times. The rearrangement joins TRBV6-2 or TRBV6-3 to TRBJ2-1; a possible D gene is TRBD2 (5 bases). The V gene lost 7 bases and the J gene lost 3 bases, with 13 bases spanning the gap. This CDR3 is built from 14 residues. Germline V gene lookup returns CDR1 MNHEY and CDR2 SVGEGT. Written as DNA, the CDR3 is TGTGCCAGCATAGCGAGGCCTTTCTACAATGAGCAGTTCTTC. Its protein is CASIARPFYNEQFF.

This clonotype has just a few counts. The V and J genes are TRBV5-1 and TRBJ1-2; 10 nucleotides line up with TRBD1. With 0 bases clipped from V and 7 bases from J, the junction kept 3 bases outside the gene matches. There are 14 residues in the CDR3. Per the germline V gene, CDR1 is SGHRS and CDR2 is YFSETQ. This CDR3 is CASSLGQGAGGYTF. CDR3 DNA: TGCGCCAGCAGCTTGGGACAGGGGGCGGGTGGCTACACCTTC.

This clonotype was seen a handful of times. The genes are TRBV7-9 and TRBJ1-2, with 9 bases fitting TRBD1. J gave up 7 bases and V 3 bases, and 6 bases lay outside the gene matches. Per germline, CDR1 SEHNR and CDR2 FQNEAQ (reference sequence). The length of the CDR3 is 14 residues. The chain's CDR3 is CASSLLPTGGGYTF. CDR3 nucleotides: TGTGCCAGCAGCTTGCTCCCGACAGGGGGTGGCTACACCTTC.

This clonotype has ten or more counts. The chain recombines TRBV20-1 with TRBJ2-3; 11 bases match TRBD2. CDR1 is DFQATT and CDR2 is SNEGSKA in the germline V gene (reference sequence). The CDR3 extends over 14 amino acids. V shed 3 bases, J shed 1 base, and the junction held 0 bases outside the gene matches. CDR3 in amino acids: CSARTSGGTDTQYF. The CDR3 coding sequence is TGCAGTGCTAGGACTAGCGGGGGCACAGATACGCAGTATTTT.

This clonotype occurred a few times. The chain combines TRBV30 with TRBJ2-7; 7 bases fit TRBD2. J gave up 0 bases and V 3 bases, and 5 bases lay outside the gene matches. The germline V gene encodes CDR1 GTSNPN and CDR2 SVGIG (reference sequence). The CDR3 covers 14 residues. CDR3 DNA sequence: TGTGCCTGGAGAGGGAGCGGGAACTCCTACGAGCAGTACTTC. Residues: CAWRGSGNSYEQYF.